This is a list of T cell receptor beta chains from one sample in a study of cytomegalovirus exposure and HLA in healthy donors. The protocol was immunoSEQ multiplex PCR, while the TCRdb copy is restricted to in-frame clones and leaves out a portion. The sample carries approximately 170,000 clones, around 85% recorded once. Sequenced sample: PBMCs. All receptors derive from a man over 45 in good health and CMV-seropositive. CDR3s include the opening cysteine and the closing phenylalanine or tryptophan. The order of the fields is D gene, clone size, V gene, CDR3 length, J gene, CDR3 protein, CDR3 DNA. The D gene is left open where the match is weak. A row's size may be missing; if present it is once, few, many or a size class.

D gene: NA; clone size: NA; V gene: TRBV6-5; CDR3 length: 13; J gene: TRBJ1-1; CDR3 protein: CASSLQTNTEAFF; CDR3 DNA: TGTGCCAGCAGTTTACAGACGAACACTGAAGCTTTCTTT
D gene: NA; clone size: NA; V gene: TRBV11-3; CDR3 length: 13; J gene: TRBJ2-1; CDR3 protein: CASSLVGGDEQFF; CDR3 DNA: TGTGCCAGCAGCTTAGTTGGGGGCGATGAGCAGTTCTTC
D gene: TRBD2; clone size: NA; V gene: TRBV28; CDR3 length: 15; J gene: TRBJ2-7; CDR3 protein: CASSPPLAGGSEQYF; CDR3 DNA: TGTGCCAGCAGCCCACCGCTAGCGGGAGGTAGCGAGCAGTACTTC
D gene: TRBD1; clone size: NA; V gene: TRBV19; CDR3 length: 15; J gene: TRBJ1-2; CDR3 protein: CASSIPGTGSSGYTF; CDR3 DNA: TGTGCCAGTAGTATCCCCGGGACAGGGAGTAGCGGCTACACCTTC
D gene: NA; clone size: NA; V gene: TRBV27; CDR3 length: 14; J gene: TRBJ1-2; CDR3 protein: CASSFAARGGGYTF; CDR3 DNA: TGTGCCAGCAGTTTTGCGGCAAGGGGAGGTGGCTACACCTTC
D gene: NA; clone size: NA; V gene: TRBV27; CDR3 length: 11; J gene: TRBJ2-3; CDR3 protein: CASSLANTQYF; CDR3 DNA: TGTGCCAGCAGTTTAGCGAATACGCAGTATTTT
D gene: TRBD1; clone size: NA; V gene: TRBV27; CDR3 length: 14; J gene: TRBJ2-4; CDR3 protein: CASSGQDRRNIQYF; CDR3 DNA: TGTGCCAGCAGTGGACAGGACAGGAGGAACATTCAGTACTTC
D gene: NA; clone size: NA; V gene: TRBV19; CDR3 length: 13; J gene: TRBJ1-5; CDR3 protein: CASSSGFSQPQHF; CDR3 DNA: TGTGCCAGTAGCTCAGGGTTCTCTCAGCCCCAGCATTTT
D gene: TRBD2; clone size: NA; V gene: TRBV28; CDR3 length: 14; J gene: TRBJ2-7; CDR3 protein: CASGTIAGTHEQYF; CDR3 DNA: TGTGCCAGCGGGACCATAGCGGGGACCCACGAGCAGTACTTC
D gene: TRBD2; clone size: NA; V gene: TRBV7-9; CDR3 length: 16; J gene: TRBJ2-7; CDR3 protein: CASSSQQAGGSYEQYF; CDR3 DNA: TGTGCCAGCAGCTCGCAGCAGGCGGGGGGCTCCTACGAGCAGTACTTC
D gene: TRBD2; clone size: NA; V gene: TRBV9; CDR3 length: 15; J gene: TRBJ2-1; CDR3 protein: CASSVALAGLNEQFF; CDR3 DNA: TGTGCCAGCAGCGTAGCTCTAGCGGGGCTCAATGAGCAGTTCTTC
D gene: TRBD1; clone size: NA; V gene: TRBV9; CDR3 length: 15; J gene: TRBJ1-2; CDR3 protein: CASSVSGTGEDGYTF; CDR3 DNA: TGTGCCAGCAGCGTCTCCGGGACAGGGGAGGATGGCTACACCTTC
D gene: TRBD2; clone size: NA; V gene: TRBV30; CDR3 length: 14; J gene: TRBJ2-2; CDR3 protein: CAWAGLAGVGELFF; CDR3 DNA: TGTGCCTGGGCGGGGCTAGCGGGAGTTGGGGAGCTGTTTTTT
D gene: NA; clone size: few; V gene: TRBV27; CDR3 length: 11; J gene: TRBJ2-2; CDR3 protein: CASRSSGELFF; CDR3 DNA: TGTGCCAGCAGAAGTAGCGGGGAGCTGTTTTTT
D gene: TRBD1; clone size: NA; V gene: TRBV28; CDR3 length: 14; J gene: TRBJ2-2; CDR3 protein: CASLGQPNTGELFF; CDR3 DNA: TGTGCCAGTTTGGGACAGCCGAACACCGGGGAGCTGTTTTTT
D gene: TRBD1; clone size: NA; V gene: TRBV28; CDR3 length: 16; J gene: TRBJ2-3; CDR3 protein: CASSSPTGKMVDTQYF; CDR3 DNA: TGTGCCAGCAGTTCCCCGACAGGGAAGATGGTAGATACGCAGTATTTT
D gene: TRBD2; clone size: NA; V gene: TRBV9; CDR3 length: 16; J gene: TRBJ2-3; CDR3 protein: CASSPRLATSTDTQYF; CDR3 DNA: TGTGCCAGCAGCCCCAGACTAGCAACTAGCACAGATACGCAGTATTTT
D gene: NA; clone size: NA; V gene: TRBV28; CDR3 length: 17; J gene: TRBJ1-3; CDR3 protein: CASSLLSGQTSGNTIYF; CDR3 DNA: TGTGCCAGCAGTTTGTTGTCAGGGCAAACCTCTGGAAACACCATATATTTT
D gene: NA; clone size: NA; V gene: TRBV5-5; CDR3 length: 13; J gene: TRBJ1-1; CDR3 protein: CASSLRGNTEAFF; CDR3 DNA: TGTGCCAGCAGCCTCAGGGGAAATACTGAAGCTTTCTTT
D gene: TRBD1; clone size: NA; V gene: TRBV4-1; CDR3 length: 14; J gene: TRBJ2-7; CDR3 protein: CASSRGQGSYEQYF; CDR3 DNA: TGCGCCAGCAGCCGCGGACAGGGGTCCTACGAGCAGTACTTC
D gene: TRBD2; clone size: NA; V gene: TRBV4-2; CDR3 length: 17; J gene: TRBJ2-3; CDR3 protein: CASSQGTSGTGTDTQYF; CDR3 DNA: TGTGCCAGCAGCCAAGGGACTAGCGGGACGGGCACAGATACGCAGTATTTT
D gene: TRBD1; clone size: NA; V gene: TRBV27; CDR3 length: 15; J gene: TRBJ2-5; CDR3 protein: CASSSQDRIQETQYF; CDR3 DNA: TGTGCCAGCAGTTCCCAGGACAGGATTCAAGAGACCCAGTACTTC
D gene: NA; clone size: NA; V gene: TRBV14; CDR3 length: 13; J gene: TRBJ2-5; CDR3 protein: CASSRGLQETQYF; CDR3 DNA: TGTGCCAGCAGCCGGGGACTCCAAGAGACCCAGTACTTC
D gene: NA; clone size: NA; V gene: TRBV10-3; CDR3 length: 12; J gene: TRBJ1-1; CDR3 protein: CAINNRAGVAFF; CDR3 DNA: TGTGCCATCAACAACAGGGCGGGAGTAGCTTTCTTT
D gene: TRBD1; clone size: NA; V gene: TRBV7-2; CDR3 length: 13; J gene: TRBJ1-4; CDR3 protein: CASSVGTVEKLFF; CDR3 DNA: TGTGCCAGCAGCGTAGGGACAGTTGAAAAACTGTTTTTT
D gene: TRBD1; clone size: NA; V gene: TRBV28; CDR3 length: 14; J gene: TRBJ1-4; CDR3 protein: CASNYDRVDEKLFF; CDR3 DNA: TGTGCCAGCAACTATGACAGGGTGGATGAAAAACTGTTTTTT
D gene: TRBD2; clone size: NA; V gene: TRBV7-2; CDR3 length: 17; J gene: TRBJ2-1; CDR3 protein: CASSLSSGGSDGNEQFF; CDR3 DNA: TGTGCCAGCAGCCTCTCTTCGGGGGGTTCAGATGGCAATGAGCAGTTCTTC
D gene: NA; clone size: NA; V gene: TRBV7-9; CDR3 length: 13; J gene: TRBJ2-5; CDR3 protein: CASSPGRGETQYF; CDR3 DNA: TGTGCCAGCAGCCCAGGACGCGGGGAGACCCAGTACTTC
D gene: NA; clone size: NA; V gene: TRBV29-1; CDR3 length: 13; J gene: TRBJ1-2; CDR3 protein: CSVEPGSYYGYTF; CDR3 DNA: TGCAGCGTTGAACCCGGGAGCTACTATGGCTACACCTTC
D gene: TRBD1; clone size: NA; V gene: TRBV6-1; CDR3 length: 15; J gene: TRBJ2-7; CDR3 protein: CATHPPRQGRNEQYF; CDR3 DNA: TGTGCCACCCACCCCCCGCGACAGGGTCGAAACGAGCAGTACTTC
D gene: NA; clone size: NA; V gene: TRBV6-1; CDR3 length: 15; J gene: TRBJ1-5; CDR3 protein: CASRGGGYVDQPQHF; CDR3 DNA: TGTGCCAGCAGGGGGGGAGGGTATGTGGATCAGCCCCAGCATTTT
D gene: NA; clone size: NA; V gene: TRBV28; CDR3 length: 14; J gene: TRBJ1-2; CDR3 protein: CASSLLGTVYGYTF; CDR3 DNA: TGTGCCAGCAGTTTATTGGGTACAGTATATGGCTACACCTTC
D gene: TRBD1; clone size: NA; V gene: TRBV7-3; CDR3 length: 13; J gene: TRBJ2-1; CDR3 protein: CASSSFRGNEQFF; CDR3 DNA: TGTGCCAGCAGCTCCTTCAGGGGGAATGAGCAGTTCTTC
D gene: NA; clone size: NA; V gene: TRBV2; CDR3 length: 12; J gene: TRBJ1-5; CDR3 protein: CASSEVGGTQHF; CDR3 DNA: TGTGCCAGCAGTGAAGTAGGGGGTACCCAGCATTTT
D gene: TRBD2; clone size: NA; V gene: TRBV11-2; CDR3 length: 16; J gene: TRBJ2-1; CDR3 protein: CASSLGAGVFRNEQFF; CDR3 DNA: TGTGCCAGCAGCTTAGGAGCGGGAGTTTTTCGGAATGAGCAGTTCTTC
D gene: NA; clone size: NA; V gene: TRBV28; CDR3 length: 16; J gene: TRBJ1-3; CDR3 protein: CASSSTGLLTGNTIYF; CDR3 DNA: TGTGCCAGCAGTTCAACCGGACTATTAACTGGAAACACCATATATTTT
D gene: NA; clone size: few; V gene: TRBV30; CDR3 length: 13; J gene: TRBJ1-4; CDR3 protein: CAWSWQGNEKLFF; CDR3 DNA: TGTGCCTGGAGTTGGCAGGGGAATGAAAAACTGTTTTTT